These T cell receptor beta chains were read from a single sample in a study of T-cell memory formation after mild COVID-19. TCRdb re-called the 5' RACE reads through MiXCR, storing one row per CDR3 protein. The table records 560,000 or so distinct CDR3 sequences, 17% of them present only once. Source material: PBMCs or a T cell subset sorted from them (not recorded which). These receptors came from an adult woman who had mild COVID-19 (a few samples of this study predate the infection). Cell type and time point are not known. Each CDR3 is given with its conserved first and last residue. D genes are given only for firm matches. A clone size is listed for some rows: how often the clone was seen (once, few, many), or a class if it is expanded.

NA few TRBJ1-4 TRBV7-9 14 CASSIGRLGEKLFF TGTGCCAGCAGCATCGGGAGGTTAGGGGAAAAACTGTTTTTT
NA NA TRBJ2-5 TRBV19 16 CASSSRGQWGPETQYF TGTGCCAGTAGTTCGCGCGGACAATGGGGCCCGGAGACCCAGTACTTC
TRBD2 many TRBJ2-3 TRBV5-5 17 CASSLEASGSVTDTQYF TGTGCCAGCAGCTTGGAGGCTAGCGGGAGCGTCACAGATACGCAGTATTTT
NA few TRBJ2-2 TRBV20-1 15 CSARVHGGGAGELFF TGCAGTGCCAGGGTTCATGGGGGTGGTGCCGGGGAGCTGTTTTTT
NA few TRBJ2-5 TRBV12-3/TRBV12-4 15 CASSLSSGLQETQYF TGTGCCAGCAGTTTATCCAGCGGTTTGCAAGAGACCCAGTACTTC
NA few TRBJ2-7 TRBV6-4 16 CASTKNRDTDSYEQYF TGTGCCAGCACTAAAAACCGGGACACCGATTCCTACGAGCAGTACTTC
NA few TRBJ2-5 TRBV15 15 CATSRTSGTQETQYF TGTGCCACCAGCAGAACCTCGGGGACCCAAGAGACCCAGTACTTC
TRBD2 few TRBJ2-2 TRBV12-3/TRBV12-4 15 CASSEGTSGTGELFF TGTGCCAGCAGTGAAGGGACTAGCGGCACCGGGGAGCTGTTTTTT
NA NA TRBJ1-2 TRBV12-3/TRBV12-4 14 CASSFGGTNYGYTF TGTGCCAGCAGTTTCGGGGGCACGAACTATGGCTACACCTTC
NA few TRBJ2-1 TRBV12-3/TRBV12-4 17 CASSLGGVGLTQNEQFF TGTGCCAGCAGTTTAGGGGGGGTGGGACTGACTCAAAATGAGCAGTTCTTC
NA few TRBJ2-1 TRBV7-9 16 CASSSPKRAALDEQFF TGTGCCAGCAGCTCCCCTAAGCGAGCGGCTTTGGATGAGCAGTTCTTC
TRBD2 NA TRBJ2-1 TRBV5-1 18 CASSSGLADPSPYNEQFF TGCGCCAGCAGCTCGGGACTAGCGGATCCTTCTCCCTACAATGAGCAGTTCTTC
TRBD2 many TRBJ2-5 TRBV12-3/TRBV12-4 15 CASSFWGGGRETQYF TGTGCCAGCAGTTTCTGGGGCGGGGGGCGAGAGACCCAGTACTTC
NA many TRBJ2-5 TRBV12-3/TRBV12-4 13 CASKVGQQETQYF TGTGCCAGCAAGGTCGGGCAGCAAGAGACCCAGTACTTC
NA NA TRBJ1-4 TRBV3-1 13 CASSQGAIEKLFF TGTGCCAGCAGCCAGGGGGCGATTGAAAAACTGTTTTTT
TRBD1 NA TRBJ2-1 TRBV3-1 14 CASSQRTGVAEQFF TGTGCCAGCAGCCAGAGAACAGGGGTTGCTGAGCAGTTCTTC
NA few TRBJ1-5 TRBV13 15 CASSLGYLGNQPQHF TGTGCCAGCAGCTTAGGTTACTTGGGCAATCAGCCCCAGCATTTT
TRBD1 NA TRBJ1-1 TRBV4-1 15 CASSQDGVQGAEAFF TGCGCCAGCAGCCAAGATGGGGTACAGGGGGCGGAAGCTTTCTTT
NA NA TRBJ1-5 TRBV2 13 CASSEGVGQPQHF TGTGCCAGCAGTGAAGGGGTGGGTCAGCCCCAGCATTTT
NA NA TRBJ1-4 TRBV24-1 18 CATSDKEEAWREIEKLFF TGTGCCACCAGTGATAAGGAAGAGGCCTGGAGGGAGATCGAAAAACTGTTTTTT
TRBD1 many TRBJ1-1 TRBV7-6 14 CASSLGTGDTEAFF TGTGCCAGCAGCTTAGGGACAGGGGACACTGAAGCTTTCTTT
NA NA TRBJ2-3 TRBV6-5 15 CASSEAGTHTDTQYF TGTGCCAGCAGTGAAGCGGGTACCCACACAGATACGCAGTATTTT
NA many TRBJ2-1 TRBV5-1 14 CASSLAETYNEQFF TGCGCCAGCAGCTTGGCGGAGACCTACAATGAGCAGTTCTTC
TRBD1 NA TRBJ2-7 TRBV25-1 15 CASSESGQGTYEQYF TGTGCCAGCAGTGAATCGGGACAGGGCACCTACGAGCAGTACTTC
NA NA TRBJ1-4 TRBV18 13 CASSPIENEKLFF TGTGCCAGCTCACCCATAGAAAATGAAAAACTGTTTTTT
NA NA TRBJ1-2 TRBV5-1 14 CASSLEGSYYGYTF TGCGCCAGCAGCTTGGAAGGGTCTTACTATGGCTACACCTTC
NA NA TRBJ1-2 TRBV7-2 16 CASSPLGGAAPDGYTF TGTGCCAGCAGCCCTCTGGGGGGAGCTGCACCTGATGGCTACACCTTC
NA NA TRBJ2-2 TRBV27 16 CASSLSGAGFSGELFF TGTGCCAGCAGTTTATCGGGGGCCGGGTTTTCCGGGGAGCTGTTTTTT
TRBD2 NA TRBJ2-1 TRBV11-2 16 CASSLGGTSVYNEQFF TGTGCCAGCAGCTTAGGAGGGACTAGCGTCTACAATGAGCAGTTCTTC
NA NA TRBJ2-1 TRBV12-3/TRBV12-4 16 CASSLARRDPYNEQFF TGTGCCAGCAGTTTAGCGCGGAGGGACCCCTACAATGAGCAGTTCTTC
TRBD2 few TRBJ2-1 TRBV14 15 CASNLGLAGGDEQFF TGTGCCAGCAACCTCGGACTAGCGGGAGGGGATGAGCAGTTCTTC
TRBD1 NA TRBJ1-2 TRBV14 14 CASSQDTRGYGYTF TGTGCCAGCAGCCAAGATACCAGGGGGTATGGCTACACCTTC
NA few TRBJ2-3 TRBV7-2 15 CASSRDAGWVDTQYF TGTGCCAGCAGCCGAGACGCGGGGTGGGTGGATACGCAGTATTTT
TRBD2 NA TRBJ2-1 TRBV7-9 17 CASSSTIAGGPGDEQFF TGTGCCAGCAGCTCCACCATAGCGGGAGGGCCTGGAGATGAGCAGTTCTTC
NA NA TRBJ2-1 TRBV5-1 14 CASSTKELYNEQFF TGCGCCAGCAGTACCAAGGAGTTATACAATGAGCAGTTCTTC
TRBD2 few TRBJ2-1 TRBV4-2 16 CASSQERGGTYNEQFF TGTGCCAGCAGCCAAGAGCGGGGGGGTACCTACAATGAGCAGTTCTTC
TRBD2 NA TRBJ2-7 TRBV4-3 15 CASSLRLAGAYEQYF TGCGCCAGCAGCCTCCGACTAGCGGGAGCTTACGAGCAGTACTTC
TRBD1 NA TRBJ2-5 TRBV5-1 14 CASSYKDREETQYF TGCGCCAGCAGTTATAAGGACAGGGAAGAGACCCAGTACTTC
TRBD2 NA TRBJ2-2 TRBV11-2 18 CASSPLLAGVTNTGELFF TGTGCCAGCAGCCCGTTACTAGCGGGAGTGACGAACACCGGGGAGCTGTTTTTT
NA few TRBJ2-3 TRBV29-1 13 CSVEGQSADTQYF TGCAGCGTTGAAGGGCAGTCTGCAGATACGCAGTATTTT
NA few TRBJ2-7 TRBV7-8 14 CASSLRGATYEQYF TGTGCCAGCAGCTTACGAGGAGCTACCTACGAGCAGTACTTC
TRBD2 few TRBJ2-1 TRBV7-2 16 CASSPSGVAGANEQFF TGTGCCAGCAGCCCCTCGGGGGTAGCGGGAGCTAATGAGCAGTTCTTC
TRBD2 many TRBJ2-7 TRBV5-1 14 CASAIWGGHDEQYF TGCGCCAGCGCGATCTGGGGAGGGCATGACGAGCAGTACTTC
TRBD1 few TRBJ2-3 TRBV5-1 16 CASSSRQGWSTDTQYF TGCGCCAGCAGCTCCCGACAGGGTTGGTCGACAGATACGCAGTATTTT
NA NA TRBJ1-5 TRBV18 13 CASSLQNDQPQHF TGTGCCAGCTCACTCCAAAACGATCAGCCCCAGCATTTT
NA NA TRBJ2-7 TRBV27 16 CASSPTVRGNLYEQYF TGTGCCAGCAGTCCGACGGTCCGGGGGAACTTATACGAGCAGTACTTC
NA NA TRBJ2-2 TRBV29-1 13 CSVRTPDTGELFF TGCAGCGTTCGAACCCCGGACACCGGGGAGCTGTTTTTT
TRBD1 NA TRBJ2-7 TRBV29-1 16 CSVEIWAPGQNYEQYF TGCAGCGTTGAAATATGGGCCCCGGGACAGAACTACGAGCAGTACTTC
TRBD1 few TRBJ2-7 TRBV7-9 15 CASSSGQGWSYEQYF TGTGCCAGCAGCTCCGGACAGGGCTGGTCCTACGAGCAGTACTTC
NA NA TRBJ1-1 TRBV5-1 13 CASSRKLGDEAFF TGCGCCAGCAGCCGTAAGTTGGGGGATGAGGCTTTCTTT
TRBD1 few TRBJ1-2 TRBV24-1 14 CATWTGLGDVGYTF TGTGCCACCTGGACAGGGTTGGGTGACGTTGGCTACACCTTC
TRBD2 few TRBJ2-2 TRBV6-2/TRBV6-3 13 CAGAGELTGELFF TGTGCCGGCGCGGGGGAGCTCACCGGGGAGCTGTTTTTT